The 14 T cell receptor beta chains below come from one sample, sequenced in a study of cytomegalovirus exposure and HLA in healthy donors. The PCR used 60 Vbeta and 13 Jbeta primers. This table comes from immunoSEQ multiplex PCR, and its TCRdb copy is limited to in-frame clones, with some not included. The table has some 32,000 clones, 87% seen once. The material sequenced was PBMCs. These receptor sequences come from a boy aged 5-17 years in good health and CMV-seronegative.

This clone was picked up a small number of times. The V call is TRBV5-4, the J call TRBJ1-6, with D tentatively TRBD1 (6 bases). CDR3 size: 13 residues. Trimming took off 2 bases at V and 13 bases at J, with 13 bases between the two ends. The V gene's germline CDR1 is SGHNT and CDR2 YYREEE (reference sequence). Here the CDR3 DNA reads TGTGCCAGCAGCTTCAGGGGATCAGGGCCCCTCCACTTT. This translates into CASSFRGSGPLHF.

The table lists this clone with a count of one. This chain joins TRBV5-6 and TRBJ2-7; D is possibly TRBD1 (5 bases). With 0 bases removed from V and 6 bases from J, the gap between germline ends came to 10 bases. Germline V gene sequence: CDR1 SGHDT, CDR2 YYEEEE. This CDR3 comprises 13 residues. CDR3 in DNA: TGTGCCAGCAGCTTGGTGGACACACGCGAGCAGTACTTC. Its translation is CASSLVDTREQYF.

The CDR3 is CASTGQGEGYTF. CDR3 sequence (DNA): TGTGCCAGCACCGGACAGGGAGAGGGCTACACCTTC. This chain joins TRBV7-2 and TRBJ1-2; 8 nucleotides agree with TRBD1. The CDR3 totals 12 residues. Germline V gene data show CDR1 as SGHTA and CDR2 as FQGNSA. V trimming: 7 bases; J trimming: 8 bases; junction bases outside the gene matches: 6.

CDR3 bases: TGTGCCAGCAGCGGCTCAGGTGGGGGGACGGTTGATACGCAGTATTTT. Protein: CASSGSGGGTVDTQYF. V is TRBV11-2 and J is TRBJ2-3; D is possibly TRBD2 (6 bases). Germline values: CDR1 SGHAT, CDR2 FQNNGV. With 5 bases removed from V and 6 bases from J, the gap between germline ends came to 21 bases. The CDR3 contains 16 residues.

This clone was seen a few times. The rearrangement uses TRBV4-2 and TRBJ1-1; D ambiguous. Looked up from germline, CDR1 is LGHNA and CDR2 is YNFKEQ. The CDR3 covers 13 residues. Trimming removed 3 bases from V and 5 bases from J, with 10 bases in between. CDR3 DNA: TGTGCCAGCAGCCAGGATGGGAGTACTGAAGCTTTCTTT. Its translation: CASSQDGSTEAFF.

This sequence joins TRBV7-3 and TRBJ2-1; a weak D match, TRBD1 (6 bases). CDR1 and CDR2 (germline): SGHTA, FQGTGA. Trimming cost V 5 bases and J 0 bases, with 17 bases left between them. This CDR3 has 17 amino acids. As DNA, the CDR3 is TGTGCCAGCAGCGACTTTCCGGGACACATCTCCTACAATGAGCAGTTCTTC. As protein: CASSDFPGHISYNEQFF.

The V and J genes are TRBV27 and TRBJ1-6, with 8 bases matching TRBD1. This CDR3 is built from 14 residues. Losses at the gene ends were 5 bases for V and 6 bases for J; bases not matched to a gene: 3. Germline CDR1 MNHEY, CDR2 SMNVEV (reference sequence). The CDR3 DNA follows: TGTGCCAGCAGTGTAGACAGGGGTAATTCACCCCTCCACTTT. This gives the protein CASSVDRGNSPLHF.

The V call is TRBV6-6, the J call TRBJ2-2; 11 bases are shared with TRBD2. The CDR3 consists of 15 residues. Looked up from germline, CDR1 is MNHNY and CDR2 is SVGAGI (reference sequence). The ends lost 8 bases at V and 7 bases at J; junction bases unmatched: 9. Written as DNA, the CDR3 is TGTGCCAGCGGCCCAACTAGCGGGGGAAACGGGGAGCTGTTTTTT. This sequence encodes CASGPTSGGNGELFF.

CDR3 DNA: TGTGCCTGCGTGTGGGGACAGGACCTTTATGGCTACACCTTC. It yields the protein CACVWGQDLYGYTF. This chain connects TRBV30 to TRBJ1-2; 8 positions agree with TRBD1. The CDR3 consists of 14 residues. Germline V gene data show CDR1 as GTSNPN and CDR2 as SVGIG (reference sequence). Unmatched junction bases numbered 11, after V lost 6 bases and J lost 5 bases.

The V and J genes are TRBV5-6 and TRBJ1-5; 7 bases map to TRBD1. The CDR3 consists of 16 residues. V shed 3 bases and J 3 bases; nucleotides not matched to a gene: 9. Germline V gene sequence: CDR1 SGHDT, CDR2 YYEEEE. CDR3 sequence: CASSYRKGTANQPQHF. The CDR3 DNA is TGTGCCAGCAGCTACAGGAAGGGGACAGCCAATCAGCCCCAGCATTTT.

The rearrangement uses TRBV7-8 and TRBJ2-7; possible D gene TRBD2, 7 bases. Germline V gene lookup returns CDR1 SGHVS and CDR2 FQNEAQ. Trimming removed 6 bases at V and 3 bases at J, with 15 bases between. The CDR3 has 14 residues. Written as DNA, the CDR3 is TGTGCCAGCAGTCCGGGGGGACAAGTCTACGAGCAGTACTTC. It is translated as CASSPGGQVYEQYF.

The chain recombines TRBV25-1 with TRBJ2-2, with 8 bases that match TRBD1. There are 16 residues in the CDR3. The V and J ends lost 3 bases and 0 bases, in that order; junction bases with no gene match: 3. Germline V lookup: CDR1 MGHDK, CDR2 SYGVNS. The DNA for the CDR3 is TGTGCCAGCAGTGAGGACAGGGTCGCGAACACCGGGGAGCTGTTTTTT. This encodes CASSEDRVANTGELFF.

For the CDR3, the DNA is TGTGCCAGCTCACTCAGACTAGCGAACCAAGAGACCCAGTACTTC. Protein: CASSLRLANQETQYF. The chain recombines TRBV18 with TRBJ2-5, with 8 positions matching TRBD2. V dropped 4 bases and J dropped 0; count of bases not matched to a gene: 4. The CDR3 is made up of 15 amino acids. Per the germline V gene, CDR1 is KGHSH and CDR2 is LQKENI. The whole variable domain, remainder taken from reference TRBV18 and TRBJ2-5, is NAGVMQNPRHLVRRRGQEARLRCSPMKGHSHVYWYRQLPEEGLKFMVYLQKENIIDESGMPKERFSAEFPKEGPSILRIQQVVRGDSAAYFCASSLRLANQETQYFGPGTRLLVL.

In nucleotides, the CDR3 is TGTGCCAGCAGTCTTGACAGGGGGGATGAGCAGTTCTTC. It is translated as CASSLDRGDEQFF. The chain is built from TRBV6-5 and TRBJ2-1; 9 positions agree with TRBD1. Trimming removed 5 bases from V and 8 bases from J; junction bases left unmatched: 4. Looked up from germline, CDR1 is MNHEY and CDR2 is SVGAGI. CDR3 size: 13 residues.